This T cell receptor (beta chain) was sequenced during a study of blood T cell repertoires in COVID-19. The overall study: Some COVID-19 samples were acute and others convalescent; all came from the United States, Italy and Spain. PBMCs, B-cell-depleted T cells, or T cells provided the cDNA or gDNA that made up the material.

Clones were sequenced by immunoSEQ multiplex PCR, and TCRdb holds only the in-frame ones, with some missing. The sample yields about 220,000 clones, roughly 80% seen once. CDR1 is SGHNT, CDR2 YYREEE, per germline (reference sequence). Trimming took 4 bases from V and 0 from J, leaving 10 bases between them. The CDR3 sequence is 14 residues long. The sequenced sample consisted of peripheral blood. V is TRBV5-4 and J is TRBJ1-1; tentatively, D is TRBD1 (5 bases). The clonotype originates from an older woman with acute or convalescent COVID-19. The DNA of the CDR3 is TGTGCCAGCAGCACTCGACAGCTGAACACTGAAGCTTTCTTT. This encodes CASSTRQLNTEAFF.